These 25 T cell receptor beta chains were all obtained from the same sample, sequenced in a study of technical replicates of blood from a few donors (dated by TCRdb to 2015 to 2018). Library construction relied on the immunoSEQ multiplex PCR assay. TCRdb's version of the immuneACCESS table is confined to in-frame rearrangements and falls short of the full clone set. An unresolved V gene accounts for under half of the shortfall where checked; the remainder is of unknown origin. For this sample the table gives 75,000 or so clones, of which 85% to 95% were detected only once. 0.4% to 0.45% of the sample is in the top ten clones. The sequencing input was T cells isolated from PBMCs. The receptors here all came from a human donor in good health.

This chain connects TRBV7-3 to TRBJ2-7, with TRBD1 identical over 9 bases. V shed 5 bases, J shed 0 bases, and the junction held 5 bases outside the gene matches. In germline, CDR1 is SGHTA, CDR2 FQGTGA. This CDR3 is built from 15 residues. In nucleotides, the CDR3 is TGTGCCAGCAGCCGACAGGGGGGCCTCTCCTACGAGCAGTACTTC. Translated: CASSRQGGLSYEQYF.

This chain connects TRBV5-4 to TRBJ1-3, with 7 bases lining up with TRBD1. The CDR3 totals 13 residues. V lost 1 base, J lost 8 bases, and 3 bases stayed unmatched. CDR1 is SGHNT and CDR2 is YYREEE in the germline V gene (reference sequence). The CDR3 DNA reads as TGTGCCAGCAGCTTGCAGGGGGGAGACACCATATATTTT. Encoded protein: CASSLQGGDTIYF.

The V gene is TRBV6-1, the J gene TRBJ1-1, with 8 bases fitting TRBD1. V lost 7 bases to trimming and J lost 11 bases; unmatched junction nucleotides: 15. CDR3 length: 14 amino acids. The germline V gene encodes CDR1 MNHNS and CDR2 SASEGT. CDR3 bases: TGTGCCAGCACCCGACCTTCTGAGGACAGGGATGCTTTCTTT. As protein: CASTRPSEDRDAFF.

The table lists this clone with a few counts. The V call is TRBV30, the J call TRBJ1-2, with D uncertain. With 6 bases removed from V and 5 bases from J, the gap between germline ends came to 10 bases. The CDR3 runs 11 residues. CDR1 and CDR2 from the germline V gene are GTSNPN and SVGIG (reference sequence). Here the CDR3 reads CACTDTYGYTF. The CDR3 DNA reads TGTGCCTGTACAGATACATATGGCTACACCTTC. Complete variable domain (other parts from reference TRBV30 and TRBJ1-2): SQTIHQWPATLVQPVGSPLSLECTVEGTSNPNLYWYRQAAGRGLQLLFYSVGIGQISSEVPQNLSASRPQDRQFILSSKKLLLSDSGFYLCACTDTYGYTFGSGTRLTVV.

This rearrangement joins TRBV7-9 to TRBJ2-1; TRBD2 matches 11 bases. The junction had 6 bases not matched to a gene; V was cut back by 0 bases and J by 8 bases. CDR3 length: 16 residues. The germline V gene encodes CDR1 SEHNR and CDR2 FQNEAQ (reference sequence). The DNA for the CDR3 is TGTGCCAGCAGCTTAGCTCGGGCTAGCGGGAGGCATGAGCAGTTCTTC. Protein: CASSLARASGRHEQFF.

V and J are TRBV25-1 and TRBJ1-3, with 7 positions matching TRBD1. The germline CDR1 and CDR2 sequences are MGHDK and SYGVNS. The ends lost 5 bases at V and 4 bases at J; junction bases unmatched: 5. The CDR3 extends over 14 amino acids. Here the CDR3 DNA reads TGTGCCAGCAGTCCGTTGGGACAGGGAAACACCATATATTTT. Its translation: CASSPLGQGNTIYF.

The chain links TRBV4-1 to TRBJ2-3, with D unclear. This CDR3 spans 14 amino acids. Germline V CDR1 and CDR2: MGHRA, YSYEKL. The V and J ends lost 3 bases and 0 bases respectively, with 7 bases between them. The CDR3 DNA follows: TGCGCCAGCAGCCATGGAGTGAGCACAGATACGCAGTATTTT. As protein: CASSHGVSTDTQYF.

This rearrangement joins TRBV30 to TRBJ2-5; D is unresolved. V lost 5 bases and J lost 1, with 5 bases in between. The CDR3 contains 11 residues. Per germline, CDR1 GTSNPN and CDR2 SVGIG (reference sequence). The CDR3 DNA follows: TGTGCCTGGGCGCTCCAAGAGACCCAGTACTTC. Translating it yields CAWALQETQYF.

This chain links TRBV7-8 with TRBJ1-3, with no clear D. Looked up from germline, CDR1 is SGHVS and CDR2 is FQNEAQ. Trimming removed 1 base from V and 0 bases from J, with 4 bases in between. The CDR3 spans 14 residues. CDR3 sequence: CASSLDSSGNTIYF. DNA for the CDR3: TGTGCCAGCAGCTTAGACAGCTCTGGAAACACCATATATTTT.

The CDR3 DNA is TGTGCCAGCAGCGGGACAGGGAAAGGCTACGAGCAGTACTTC. Protein product: CASSGTGKGYEQYF. This chain joins TRBV9 and TRBJ2-7; 8 bases agree with TRBD1. CDR1 is SGDLS and CDR2 is YYNGEE in the germline V gene. This CDR3 is built from 14 residues. V gave up 3 bases and J gave up 3 bases; unmatched junction bases: 5.

This sequence joins TRBV27 and TRBJ1-5; 10 nucleotides align to TRBD1. The CDR3 covers 14 residues. The V and J ends lost 6 bases and 5 bases, in that order; junction bases with no gene match: 4. Germline CDR1 reads MNHEY; CDR2 reads SMNVEV (reference sequence). CDR3 nucleotides: TGTGCCAGCAGCCGGGACAGGGGTGATCAGCCCCAGCATTTT. It encodes CASSRDRGDQPQHF.

The V gene is TRBV6-5, the J gene TRBJ2-1; no clear D gene. V dropped 10 bases and J dropped 2 bases, with 9 bases sitting between them. The CDR3 consists of 12 residues. Germline assignment: CDR1 MNHEY and CDR2 SVGAGI. This CDR3 is CATLGTYNEQFF. The CDR3 nucleotides read TGTGCCACTCTAGGTACCTACAATGAGCAGTTCTTC.

V and J are TRBV27 and TRBJ2-7; D possibly corresponds to TRBD2 (6 bases). The V gene's germline CDR1 is MNHEY and CDR2 SMNVEV (reference sequence). The CDR3 has 14 amino acids. V lost 2 bases and J 0 bases, leaving 8 bases between the germline ends. CDR3 amino acids: CASSLVGGSYEQYF. The CDR3 DNA reads as TGTGCCAGCAGTTTAGTGGGAGGCTCCTACGAGCAGTACTTC.

CDR3 DNA: TGTGCCAGCAGCTCGAGCGGGAATGAGCAGTTCTTC. Residues: CASSSSGNEQFF. The J gene is TRBJ2-1, the V gene TRBV11-2, with D possibly matching TRBD2 (6 bases). The CDR3 runs 12 residues. Trimming shortened V by 4 bases and J by 7 bases, and 8 bases separated the two germline ends. Germline V gives CDR1 SGHAT, CDR2 FQNNGV.

The J gene is TRBJ2-1, the V gene TRBV19; TRBD1 matches at 11 bases. There are 15 residues in the CDR3. Germline assignment: CDR1 LNHDA and CDR2 SQIVND (reference sequence). The J segment lost 6 bases and the V segment lost 2 bases, leaving 3 bases of the junction unmatched. The DNA for the CDR3 is TGTGCCAGTAGTATATACGGGACAGGGGGCAATGAGCAGTTCTTC. Protein sequence: CASSIYGTGGNEQFF.

V usage is TRBV29-1 and J usage is TRBJ2-7; TRBD2 matches 8 bases. The germline CDR1 and CDR2 sequences are SQVTM and ANQGSEA. J was trimmed by 0 bases and V by 7 bases; bases with no gene match: 5. The CDR3 runs to 13 residues. This CDR3 is CSALAGPSYEQYF. CDR3 DNA: TGCAGCGCCTTAGCGGGGCCCTCCTACGAGCAGTACTTC.

The CDR3 loop reads CAWMVRGRGPYEQYF. The CDR3 coding sequence is TGTGCCTGGATGGTCCGCGGGAGGGGACCCTACGAGCAGTACTTC. The genes are TRBV30 and TRBJ2-7; 9 nucleotides line up with TRBD2. Germline assignment: CDR1 GTSNPN and CDR2 SVGIG (reference sequence). CDR3 length: 15 residues. V shed 4 bases and J 2 bases; nucleotides not matched to a gene: 9.

The chain uses TRBV7-9 and TRBJ1-4; perhaps TRBD1 as D (5 bases). In germline, CDR1 is SEHNR, CDR2 FQNEAQ (reference sequence). The length of the CDR3 is 14 residues. The V gene lost 3 bases and the J gene lost 4 bases, with 9 bases spanning the gap. This chain's CDR3 is CASSFGGFNEKLFF. The CDR3 DNA follows: TGTGCCAGCAGCTTCGGGGGGTTTAATGAAAAACTGTTTTTT. Full variable domain (missing parts from reference TRBV7-9 and TRBJ1-4): DTGVSQNPRHKITKRGQNVTFRCDPISEHNRLYWYRQTLGQGPEFLTYFQNEAQLEKSRLLSDRFSAERPKGSFSTLEIQRTEQGDSAMYLCASSFGGFNEKLFFGSGTQLSVL.

The V and J genes are TRBV28 and TRBJ1-1; no firm D call. Germline V gene sequence: CDR1 MDHEN, CDR2 SYDVKM. With 3 bases removed from V and 4 bases from J, the gap between germline ends came to 6 bases. This CDR3 comprises 12 residues. The chain's CDR3 is CASSLRFTEAFF. The CDR3 DNA reads as TGTGCCAGCAGTTTGCGGTTCACTGAAGCTTTCTTT.

V gene TRBV2 combines with J gene TRBJ2-3, with 14 bases lining up with TRBD2. The CDR3 is 13 amino acids. Germline V lookup: CDR1 SNHLY, CDR2 FYNNEI. V dropped 8 bases and J dropped 10; count of bases not matched to a gene: 5. CDR3 nucleotides: TGTGCCAGCCGGGGACTAGCGGGAGCCCCGCAGTATTTT. It codes for CASRGLAGAPQYF.

V gene TRBV2 combines with J gene TRBJ1-4, with unresolved D. This CDR3 spans 11 amino acids. Trimming took 10 bases from V and 8 from J, leaving 11 bases between them. Germline lookup yields CDR1 SNHLY and CDR2 FYNNEI. The CDR3 DNA follows: TGTGCCACCACGTCGGGGGAAAAACTGTTTTTT. Amino acids: CATTSGEKLFF.

The genes are TRBV19 and TRBJ2-7, with TRBD2 as a possible D gene (6 bases). CDR1 and CDR2 from the germline V gene are LNHDA and SQIVND (reference sequence). With 2 bases removed from V and 1 base from J, the gap between germline ends came to 6 bases. There are 13 residues in the CDR3. The CDR3 is CASSIRESYEQYF. The CDR3, as DNA: TGTGCCAGTAGTATACGGGAGTCCTACGAGCAGTACTTC.

The chain links TRBV9 to TRBJ2-7; 8 bases are shared with TRBD2. CDR1 and CDR2 from the germline V gene are SGDLS and YYNGEE. Unmatched junction bases numbered 3, after V lost 0 bases and J lost 1 base. The CDR3 is made up of 15 amino acids. The CDR3 region is CASSVAGGGSYEQYF. Here the CDR3 DNA reads TGTGCCAGCAGCGTAGCGGGAGGGGGTTCCTACGAGCAGTACTTC.

This clone was seen a few times. This rearrangement joins TRBV5-1 to TRBJ2-7; 12 nucleotides match TRBD2. From germline, CDR1 is SGHRS and CDR2 YFSETQ. J was trimmed by 3 bases and V by 3 bases; bases with no gene match: 4. The CDR3 extends over 15 amino acids. CDR3 DNA: TGCGCCAGCAGCTGGACTAGCGGGACGATCTACGAGCAGTACTTC. Amino acid sequence: CASSWTSGTIYEQYF.

V and J are TRBV4-1 and TRBJ2-7; no definite D call. The germline V gene encodes CDR1 MGHRA and CDR2 YSYEKL. The CDR3 extends over 15 amino acids. Between the trimmed V and J ends, which lost 1 base and 0 bases, there was a span of 10 bases. The CDR3 DNA is TGCGCCAGCAGCCAAGGGGCCACCTACTCCTACGAGCAGTACTTC. Encoded protein: CASSQGATYSYEQYF.